The present TCR beta chain was sequenced within a study of blood T cells in healthy people across ages. Whole-study findings and limits: There was a strong correlation between TCR beta diversity and naive T cell percentage.

In the case of this clonotype: Its antigen is still unknown.

A J-beta primer mix and a sample-barcoded 5' primer were used in a second PCR of roughly 7 to 12 cycles. MiXCR, applied by TCRdb to the 5' RACE reads, yields one record per CDR3 protein. Of approximately 1.5 million distinct CDR3 sequences detected, approximately 39% appear once; the ten largest clones hold about 3.8%. The CDR3 has 15 amino acids. V shed 7 bases and J shed 4 bases, with 17 bases lying between them. The germline gives CDR1 LNHDA, CDR2 SQIVND (reference sequence). The clonotype comes from a woman aged 18-29 years in good health. The sequenced material came from blood. The chain links TRBV19 to TRBJ1-5; D perhaps matches TRBD1 (5 bases). CDR3 protein: CASTPDSLRNQPQHF. The CDR3 DNA reads TGTGCCAGTACCCCCGACAGTTTGAGGAATCAGCCCCAGCATTTT.